The TCR beta chain under discussion was sequenced for a study of PD-1 blockade in mismatch repair-deficient tumors. Findings of the study overall: Rapid post-treatment expansion, then contraction, generally preceding radiologic response, marked tumor-resident clones.

Notes on this clone: Its antigen is undetermined.

V lost 5 bases and J lost 8; bases outside the gene matches: 7. This CDR3 is built from 14 residues. Germline V gene lookup returns CDR1 SEHNR and CDR2 FQNEAQ (reference sequence). Data came from immunoSEQ multiplex PCR; TCRdb stores just in-frame clones and leaves some out. Of under 150,000 clones listed, around 87% were seen once; the top ten hold 13%. Mismatch repair deficiency was confirmed in all patients, by PCR or immunohistochemistry. The source material was peripheral blood, sampled 44 weeks after starting pembrolizumab. The sequence came from an adult with mismatch repair-deficient cancer. This chain links TRBV7-9 with TRBJ1-4; 8 nucleotides match TRBD1. CDR3 amino acids: CASSPGQGGEKLFF. CDR3 DNA sequence: TGTGCCAGCAGCCCTGGACAGGGCGGGGAAAAACTGTTTTTT.